The 25 T cell receptor beta chains below all came from one sample that was sequenced in a study of Ad26.COV2.S vaccination and SARS-CoV-2 variants. Repertoires were generated with immunoSEQ multiplex PCR, while TCRdb's copy carries only in-frame clones and drops some. The table records 46,000 or so clones, about 80% of them present only once. Specimen: peripheral blood, collected after recovery from COVID-19. These receptors were collected from a human donor who had recovered from COVID-19.

The chain has TRBV6-5 and TRBJ2-7; 9 bases are shared with TRBD1. CDR1 is MNHEY and CDR2 is SVGAGI in the germline V gene. The CDR3 is 14 amino acids. Trimming removed 6 bases from V and 3 bases from J; junction bases left unmatched: 6. CDR3 protein: CASRRGTGNYEQYF. In DNA form, the CDR3 reads TGTGCCAGCAGGAGGGGGACAGGGAACTACGAGCAGTACTTC.

The gene calls are TRBV6-5 and TRBJ1-2; the D is unclear. V dropped 6 bases and J dropped 1 base, with 9 bases sitting between them. The CDR3 length is 13 residues. Germline assignment: CDR1 MNHEY and CDR2 SVGAGI. For the CDR3, the DNA is TGTGCCAGCAGGCTCGGCGTTAACTATGGCTACACCTTC. Protein: CASRLGVNYGYTF.

This clone came up once. The rearrangement links TRBV3-1 (or the pseudogene TRBV3-2) to TRBJ2-1; TRBD2 aligns across 8 bases. V lost 4 bases, J lost 16 bases, and 12 bases stayed unmatched. This CDR3 has 13 amino acids. Germline V gene data show CDR1 as LGHDT and CDR2 as YNNKEL (reference sequence). Written as DNA, the CDR3 is TGTGCCAGCAGCCGGACTGGAGCGGGGGCGCCCTTCTTC. Its translation: CASSRTGAGAPFF.

The chain couples TRBV30 to TRBJ2-2, with a possible D match to TRBD1 (6 bases). V was shortened by 2 bases and J by 5 bases, with 27 bases between the two germline ends. The CDR3 sequence is 19 residues long. The germline CDR1 and CDR2 sequences are GTSNPN and SVGIG (reference sequence). The CDR3 reads CAWSIRTDGDPRFTGELFF. In nucleotides, the CDR3 is TGTGCCTGGAGTATCCGGACAGACGGGGATCCACGGTTTACCGGGGAGCTGTTTTTT.

The CDR3 bases are TGTGCCAGCAGCCCCAGACAGGGAAGCACAGATACGCAGTATTTT. Its translation is CASSPRQGSTDTQYF. The chain carries TRBV7-3 and TRBJ2-3; 7 nucleotides align to TRBD1. CDR3 length: 15 residues. CDR1 is SGHTA and CDR2 is FQGTGA in the germline V gene. V lost 5 bases to trimming and J lost 0 bases; unmatched junction nucleotides: 5.

The chain is built from TRBV30 and TRBJ2-5; D ambiguous. Germline CDR1 GTSNPN, CDR2 SVGIG (reference sequence). V was shortened by 2 bases and J by 1 base, with 14 bases between the two germline ends. The CDR3 runs to 15 residues. Here the CDR3 reads CAWSPSLMLQETQYF. Written as DNA, the CDR3 is TGTGCCTGGAGTCCTTCACTAATGCTCCAAGAGACCCAGTACTTC.

CDR3 nucleotides: TGCGCCAGCAGCCCGGGGGGCACGAGCTCTGGAAACACCATATATTTT. This sequence encodes CASSPGGTSSGNTIYF. The gene calls are TRBV5-1 and TRBJ1-3; D is perhaps TRBD1 (6 bases). V was cut by 4 bases and J by 0 bases, with 14 bases left in between. Germline V gene data show CDR1 as SGHRS and CDR2 as YFSETQ. This CDR3 is built from 16 residues.

This clone was recorded only once. The V gene is TRBV2, the J gene TRBJ1-3; TRBD1 is a possible D gene (5 bases). The CDR3 is 17 residues long. V was pared by 0 bases and J by 3 bases, with 15 bases between. Germline V gene sequence: CDR1 SNHLY, CDR2 FYNNEI. The CDR3 reads CASSEAPPGLVGNTIYF. The CDR3 DNA reads as TGTGCCAGCAGTGAAGCCCCCCCGGGACTGGTTGGAAACACCATATATTTT.

This chain joins TRBV20-1 and TRBJ2-7; 7 bases line up with TRBD1. Per the germline V gene, CDR1 is DFQATT and CDR2 is SNEGSKA (reference sequence). The CDR3 loop spans 14 amino acids. With V trimmed by 3 bases and J by 7 bases, 12 bases remained unmatched. DNA of the CDR3: TGCAGTGCTAGTGGGACAGTGGCTATTGGAGAGCAGTACTTC. As protein: CSASGTVAIGEQYF.

This clone has only a few counts. The chain couples TRBV28 to TRBJ2-1; 8 bases are a match to TRBD2. V shed 2 bases, J shed 2 bases, and the junction held 2 bases outside the gene matches. The CDR3 length is 15 residues. Germline V CDR1 and CDR2: MDHEN, SYDVKM. The CDR3 DNA reads as TGTGCCAGCAGTTTAACGGGGGGGCCCTACAATGAGCAGTTCTTC. Its translation: CASSLTGGPYNEQFF. The variable domain in full, with the rest retrieved from reference TRBV28 and TRBJ2-1, is DVKVTQSSRYLVKRTGEKVFLECVQDMDHENMFWYRQDPGLGLRLIYFSYDVKMKEKGDIPEGYSVSREKKERFSLILESASTNQTSMYLCASSLTGGPYNEQFFGPGTRLTVL.

The V gene is TRBV15, the J gene TRBJ2-3, with unresolved D. The CDR3 contains 14 residues. V was cut by 3 bases and J by 4 bases, with 11 bases left in between. The V gene's germline CDR1 is LNHNV and CDR2 YYDKDF (reference sequence). As DNA, the CDR3 is TGTGCCACCAGCAGGACGCCCGGGTCAGATACGCAGTATTTT. Translated, it gives CATSRTPGSDTQYF.

This clone was counted once. The chain employs TRBV5-4 and TRBJ1-1; D not certain. The CDR3 consists of 13 residues. In germline, CDR1 is SGHNT, CDR2 YYREEE (reference sequence). Trimming removed 1 base at V and 1 base at J, with 5 bases between. CDR3 in amino acids: CASSLLGNTEAFF. In nucleotides, the CDR3 is TGTGCCAGCAGCTTGTTGGGGAACACTGAAGCTTTCTTT.

The chain recombines TRBV5-5 with TRBJ1-1; D is possibly TRBD1 (6 bases). The CDR3 contains 15 residues. The germline V and J ends were trimmed by 6 bases and 0 bases, with 15 bases remaining between them. Looked up from germline, CDR1 is SGHKS and CDR2 is YYEKEE (reference sequence). CDR3 sequence: CASTHGGSLNTEAFF. The CDR3 nucleotides are TGTGCCAGCACCCATGGGGGCAGCCTGAACACTGAAGCTTTCTTT. Supplemented by reference TRBV5-5 and TRBJ1-1, the full variable domain reads DAGVTQSPTHLIKTRGQQVTLRCSPISGHKSVSWYQQVLGQGPQFIFQYYEKEERGRGNFPDRFSARQFPNYSSELNVNALLLGDSALYLCASTHGGSLNTEAFFGQGTRLTVV.

For the CDR3, the DNA is TGTGCCAGCAGCCGATTTCAGGGAGCCGAGCAGTACGTC. Translation: CASSRFQGAEQYV. The genes are TRBV6-5 and TRBJ2-7; D may match TRBD1 or TRBD2 (5 bases each). Trimming cost V 6 bases and J 6 bases, with 15 bases left between them. The CDR3 is 13 residues long. CDR1 and CDR2 from the germline V gene are MNHEY and SVGAGI.

The chain has TRBV29-1 and TRBJ2-1; D not certain. Germline-derived CDR1 and CDR2 are SQVTM and ANQGSEA. The CDR3 runs 11 residues. V was clipped by 6 bases and J by 4 bases, with 7 bases between them. The CDR3 coding sequence is TGCAGCGTCCCTAGTTACAATGAGCAGTTCTTC. Residues: CSVPSYNEQFF.

CDR3 coding DNA: TGTGCCAGCAGTGAAGCGCTGGACTCGTGGCCCGGGGAGCTGTTTTTT. This translates into CASSEALDSWPGELFF. This rearrangement joins TRBV6-1 to TRBJ2-2, with D tentatively TRBD2 (5 bases). Germline lookup yields CDR1 MNHNS and CDR2 SASEGT. With 0 bases removed from V and 6 bases from J, the gap between germline ends came to 14 bases. This CDR3 contains 16 residues.

This clone was seen only a few times. The chain couples TRBV19 to TRBJ1-1; possible D gene TRBD1, 5 bases. The CDR3 contains 14 residues. The germline V and J ends were trimmed by 6 bases and 4 bases, with 15 bases remaining between them. CDR1 and CDR2 (germline): LNHDA, SQIVND (reference sequence). CDR3 DNA sequence: TGTGCCAGTAGGGACACTCCGGCGGGCACTGAAGCTTTCTTT. Protein sequence: CASRDTPAGTEAFF.

V and J are TRBV3-1 (or the pseudogene TRBV3-2) and TRBJ2-3; possible D gene TRBD2, 6 bases. CDR3 size: 14 residues. The ends were cut back, 5 bases at V and 0 bases at J, with 9 bases in the middle. CDR1 LGHDT and CDR2 YNNKEL come from the germline V gene (reference sequence). CDR3 bases: TGTGCCAGCAGCTTCCGGGGGAGCACAGATACGCAGTATTTT. Protein: CASSFRGSTDTQYF.

The genes are TRBV10-3 and TRBJ1-3; D is unresolved. CDR1 and CDR2 from the germline V gene are ENHRY and SYGVKD. V was pared by 8 bases and J by 0 bases, with 17 bases between. This CDR3 is built from 16 residues. The CDR3 sequence: CAIGEGTGLSGNTIYF. The CDR3, as DNA: TGTGCCATCGGGGAAGGCACCGGACTCTCTGGAAACACCATATATTTT.

This clone is a singleton in its sample. This chain uses TRBV29-1 with TRBJ2-5; no definite D call. V shed 8 bases and J shed 5 bases, with 6 bases lying between them. From germline, CDR1 is SQVTM and CDR2 ANQGSEA. CDR3 length: 9 residues. The CDR3 sequence is CSPGETQYF. CDR3 nucleotide sequence: TGCAGCCCTGGGGAGACCCAGTACTTC.

The rearrangement joins TRBV10-3 to TRBJ2-5; 10 bases are a match to TRBD2. J was trimmed by 1 base and V by 2 bases; bases with no gene match: 1. Per the germline V gene, CDR1 is ENHRY and CDR2 is SYGVKD. This CDR3 is built from 15 residues. The CDR3 sequence is CAISELAGAQETQYF. CDR3 bases: TGTGCCATCAGTGAGCTAGCGGGGGCCCAAGAGACCCAGTACTTC.

The rearrangement links TRBV24-1 to TRBJ1-3; D unclear. The CDR3 totals 14 residues. V gave up 5 bases and J gave up 0 bases, with 7 bases separating them. Germline CDR1 is KGHDR and CDR2 is SFDVKD. The CDR3 DNA reads as TGTGCCACCAGTGGGGCAGGCTCTGGAAACACCATATATTTT. It codes for CATSGAGSGNTIYF.

V is TRBV20-1 and J is TRBJ2-7, with a tentative D call TRBD2 (6 bases). V lost 4 bases and J lost 7, with 11 bases in between. The CDR3 is 11 amino acids. Germline V gene data show CDR1 as DFQATT and CDR2 as SNEGSKA (reference sequence). CDR3 nucleotides: TGCAGTGCTAACGGGGGTCTGGAGCAGTACTTC. The encoded protein is CSANGGLEQYF.

This clone was counted between two and nine times. The V call is TRBV5-8, the J call TRBJ2-2, with D possibly being TRBD1 (6 bases). Germline V gene lookup returns CDR1 SGHTS and CDR2 YDEGEE. This CDR3 has 15 amino acids. V lost 4 bases to trimming and J lost 2 bases, with 12 bases between them. The CDR3 reads CASSQGQINTGELFF. CDR3 DNA sequence: TGTGCCAGCAGCCAAGGACAGATTAACACCGGGGAGCTGTTTTTT.

The V call is TRBV28, the J call TRBJ2-4; D is undetermined. V lost 4 bases and J lost 0, with 10 bases in between. The CDR3 spans 15 residues. The germline gives CDR1 MDHEN, CDR2 SYDVKM. In DNA, the CDR3 is TGTGCCAGCAGTTCCACGACTGTAGCCAAAAACATTCAGTACTTC. As protein: CASSSTTVAKNIQYF.